The 28 T cell receptor beta chains in this list originate from one sample, sequenced in a study of T cells in Graves' hyperthyroidism and ophthalmopathy. Regions amplified from RNA transcripts were the TCR beta CDR3 regions. The TCR CDR3 was amplified in a first-round RT-PCR using the HTBI primer set. TCRdb processed the multiplex PCR reads anew with MiXCR; each CDR3 protein has one entry. Seen here are 500,000 to 700,000 distinct CDR3 sequences, roughly 17% observed once, and the top ten hold around 19%. Sequencing was done on a sample of blood. The receptor set was obtained from a woman younger than 30 with Graves' hyperthyroidism.

The chain employs TRBV28 and TRBJ1-5, with unresolved D. The germline CDR1 and CDR2 sequences are MDHEN and SYDVKM. V lost 1 base and J lost 5, with 9 bases in between. This CDR3 has 14 amino acids. The chain's CDR3 is CASSLFRDYQPQHF. As DNA, the CDR3 is TGTGCCAGCAGTTTATTTCGCGATTATCAGCCCCAGCATTTT.

CDR3 residues: CSVGGGASVNTEAFF. CDR3 coding DNA: TGCAGCGTGGGGGGGGGCGCGAGTGTGAACACTGAAGCTTTCTTT. The chain uses TRBV29-1 and TRBJ1-1, with a possible D match to TRBD1 (6 bases). V shed 6 bases and J shed 0 bases, with 17 bases lying between them. The germline V gene has CDR1 SQVTM and CDR2 ANQGSEA. CDR3 size: 15 residues.

This clonotype was seen ten or more times. The rearrangement links TRBV5-1 to TRBJ1-1; D uncertain. Germline loops: CDR1 SGHRS, CDR2 YFSETQ. With 0 bases removed from V and 4 bases from J, the gap between germline ends came to 7 bases. This CDR3 has 13 amino acids. The CDR3 DNA reads TGCGCCAGCAGCTTGGCGGCGGGCACTGAAGCTTTCTTT. Translating gives CASSLAAGTEAFF.

In this sample, this clonotype turned up many times. The CDR3 nucleotides read TGTGCCAGCAGCTTGGCAGGGGTTTATAATTCACCCCTCCACTTT. Translated: CASSLAGVYNSPLHF. The V call is TRBV5-8, the J call TRBJ1-6; a weak D match, TRBD1 (6 bases). Deletions cut 0 bases from V and 4 bases from J, with 8 bases between. From germline, CDR1 is SGHTS and CDR2 YDEGEE. The CDR3 loop spans 15 amino acids.

The V and J genes are TRBV3-1 and TRBJ1-3, with D hard to call. Germline V CDR1 and CDR2: LGHDT, YNNKEL (reference sequence). This CDR3 is built from 13 residues. V shed 2 bases and J shed 4 bases, with 6 bases lying between them. CDR3 in DNA: TGTGCCAGCAGCCAATCAAACGGAAACACCATATATTTT. It specifies CASSQSNGNTIYF.

The rearrangement links TRBV11-2 to TRBJ2-7; D assignment may be TRBD1 or TRBD2 (7 bases each). CDR3 length: 17 residues. Germline V gene sequence: CDR1 SGHAT, CDR2 FQNNGV. V was trimmed by 2 bases and J by 3 bases, leaving 20 bases between them. As DNA, the CDR3 is TGTGCCAGCAGCTTAAACCACCTGGGACAGCGGGGCTACGAGCAGTACTTC. This codes for CASSLNHLGQRGYEQYF.

This clonotype was observed at least ten times. The V gene is TRBV7-9, the J gene TRBJ1-1; D is uncertain. CDR1 SEHNR and CDR2 FQNEAQ come from the germline V gene (reference sequence). V was shortened by 7 bases and J by 4 bases, with 16 bases between the two germline ends. This CDR3 contains 14 residues. CDR3 sequence: CASIKSGKGTEAFF. The CDR3 DNA follows: TGTGCCAGCATCAAGAGCGGTAAGGGCACTGAAGCTTTCTTT. The entire variable domain, with the rest obtained from reference TRBV7-9 and TRBJ1-1, is as follows: DTGVSQNPRHKITKRGQNVTFRCDPISEHNRLYWYRQTLGQGPEFLTYFQNEAQLEKSRLLSDRFSAERPKGSFSTLEIQRTEQGDSAMYLCASIKSGKGTEAFFGQGTRLTVV.

V usage is TRBV20-1 and J usage is TRBJ1-3; tentative D call: TRBD1 (5 bases). CDR3 length: 13 residues. Germline-derived CDR1 and CDR2 are DFQATT and SNEGSKA (reference sequence). Trimming stripped 6 bases from V and 3 bases from J, with 12 bases between. The CDR3 region is CSAYGGNGNTIYF. The CDR3 DNA reads as TGCAGTGCCTACGGGGGTAATGGAAACACCATATATTTT.

This clonotype turned up a few times. The V call is TRBV5-1, the J call TRBJ2-3, with D maybe TRBD2 (5 bases). This CDR3 has 14 residues. Trimming took off 4 bases at V and 4 bases at J, with 13 bases between the two ends. Germline CDR1 SGHRS, CDR2 YFSETQ. The CDR3 DNA sequence: TGCGCCAGCAGCCGGACCAGGACTTCAGATACGCAGTATTTT. It yields the protein CASSRTRTSDTQYF.

This clonotype was seen a handful of times. This chain links TRBV7-9 with TRBJ1-5; D is unresolved. Trimming left V 4 bases short and J 5 bases short, with 6 bases between. The CDR3 has 12 residues. Germline V CDR1 and CDR2: SEHNR, FQNEAQ (reference sequence). CDR3 bases: TGTGCCAGCAGCTCCCCTGATCAGCCCCAGCATTTT. Translating gives CASSSPDQPQHF.

This clonotype was counted a few times. This rearrangement joins TRBV2 to TRBJ2-2; a weak D match, TRBD1 (6 bases). The germline CDR1 and CDR2 sequences are SNHLY and FYNNEI. The CDR3 totals 14 residues. The V end was cut by 4 bases, the J end by 4 bases, with 10 bases between. The CDR3 protein is CASSVSRGTGELFF. CDR3 bases: TGTGCCAGCAGTGTCAGCAGGGGCACCGGGGAGCTGTTTTTT.

The chain links TRBV7-9 to TRBJ1-6; 9 bases are a match to TRBD1. The CDR3 has 14 residues. Germline-derived CDR1 and CDR2 are SEHNR and FQNEAQ (reference sequence). Trimming cost V 9 bases and J 7 bases; bases outside gene matches: 7. CDR3 nucleotides: TGTGCCAGTTGGACAGGGGCCGGGAATTCACCCCTCCACTTT. Its translation is CASWTGAGNSPLHF.

This clonotype was detected many times. The CDR3 reads CASSRYGGSGNTIYF. The CDR3 DNA is TGTGCCAGCAGTCGGTACGGGGGCTCTGGAAACACCATATATTTT. The chain couples TRBV12-3 or TRBV12-4 to TRBJ1-3; TRBD1 might be the D (5 bases). V dropped 5 bases and J dropped 0 bases, with 11 bases sitting between them. The CDR3 is 15 amino acids.

This clonotype was picked up many times. The chain links TRBV7-9 to TRBJ2-5; D remains ambiguous. This CDR3 has 11 residues. Trimming removed 8 bases at V and 5 bases at J, with 9 bases between. Germline-derived CDR1 and CDR2 are SEHNR and FQNEAQ (reference sequence). CDR3 residues: CASATLETQYF. CDR3 sequence (DNA): TGTGCCAGCGCCACCTTGGAGACCCAGTACTTC.

CDR3 sequence: CASIRAYNSPLHF. DNA for the CDR3: TGTGCCAGCATACGGGCCTATAATTCACCCCTCCACTTT. The V call is TRBV6-2 or TRBV6-3, the J call TRBJ1-6; D call uncertain. The germline gives CDR1 MNHEY, CDR2 SVGEGT. The CDR3 runs 13 residues. V lost 7 bases to trimming and J lost 2 bases, with 6 bases between them.

V is TRBV6-1 and J is TRBJ1-1, with D possibly TRBD1 on 5 matching bases. Germline V lookup: CDR1 MNHNS, CDR2 SASEGT. The V end was cut by 7 bases, the J end by 11 bases, with 14 bases between. The CDR3 is 11 amino acids. CDR3 amino acids: CASTKGRRAFF. The CDR3 nucleotides read TGTGCCAGCACAAAGGGGAGGAGGGCTTTCTTT.

This clonotype occurred many times. Here the CDR3 DNA reads TGTGCCAGCAGTTTACCCCAGGGGACTGCGGAAGCTTTCTTT. Translated: CASSLPQGTAEAFF. The V and J genes are TRBV28 and TRBJ1-1, with D tentatively TRBD1 (6 bases). Per germline, CDR1 MDHEN and CDR2 SYDVKM. V dropped 2 bases and J dropped 8 bases, with 15 bases sitting between them. This CDR3 has 14 amino acids.

The V gene is TRBV6-2 or TRBV6-3, the J gene TRBJ2-7; TRBD2 agrees at 7 bases. Trimming at V came to 8 bases and at J to 2 bases, leaving 3 bases not matched to a gene. Germline-derived CDR1 and CDR2 are MNHEY and SVGEGT. There are 12 residues in the CDR3. Here the CDR3 DNA reads TGTGCCAGCGGGACTACTCCCTACGAGCAGTACTTC. Protein product: CASGTTPYEQYF.

This clonotype was observed a handful of times. The chain recombines TRBV5-1 with TRBJ2-6; 7 nucleotides agree with TRBD1. The CDR3 contains 16 residues. V was pared by 4 bases and J by 0 bases, with 4 bases of the junction left unmatched. Germline CDR1 and CDR2: SGHRS and YFSETQ. This CDR3 is CASSPNRGSGANVLTF. The CDR3 DNA is TGCGCCAGCAGCCCAAACAGGGGCTCTGGGGCCAACGTCCTGACTTTC.

The chain links TRBV5-1 to TRBJ2-2, with 8 nucleotides matching TRBD2. The CDR3 contains 16 residues. Per germline, CDR1 SGHRS and CDR2 YFSETQ. Losses at the gene ends were 4 bases for V and 1 base for J; bases not matched to a gene: 6. CDR3 in DNA: TGCGCCAGCAGCGTTAGCGGGGTCAGGAACACCGGGGAGCTGTTTTTT. It specifies CASSVSGVRNTGELFF. The variable domain in full, completed from reference TRBV5-1 and TRBJ2-2, reads KAGVTQTPRYLIKTRGQQVTLSCSPISGHRSVSWYQQTPGQGLQFLFEYFSETQRNKGNFPGRFSGRQFSNSRSEMNVSTLELGDSALYLCASSVSGVRNTGELFFGEGSRLTVL.

This clonotype occurred many times. V and J are TRBV19 and TRBJ1-1; weak D call: TRBD1 (5 bases). This CDR3 spans 14 amino acids. Germline loops: CDR1 LNHDA, CDR2 SQIVND (reference sequence). V was shortened by 3 bases and J by 1 base, with 9 bases between the two germline ends. For the CDR3, the DNA is TGTGCCAGTAGTATCGGCAGGGCGAACACTGAAGCTTTCTTT. As protein: CASSIGRANTEAFF.

This clonotype appeared many times. One junction end does not reproduce the germline sequence, and a read error may be involved. The chain carries TRBV6-1 and TRBJ1-1, with a weak D call TRBD1 (6 bases). This CDR3 region has 13 residues. Germline V gene lookup returns CDR1 MNHNS and CDR2 SASEGT. CDR3: CASREGGHTEAFF. The CDR3 coding sequence is TGTGCCAGCAGGGAAGGGGGACACACTGAAGCTTTCTTT.

This clonotype showed up just a few times. The junction shows a germline mismatch at one end, possibly a read error. V gene TRBV7-9 combines with J gene TRBJ2-1; possibly TRBD1 or TRBD2 for D (5 bases each). The V gene's germline CDR1 is SEHNR and CDR2 FQNEAQ (reference sequence). The CDR3 runs 14 residues. The CDR3 DNA reads as TGTGCCAGCAGCCCCCGGGACCCCCCAAATGAGCAGCTCTTC. It codes for CASSPRDPPNEQLF. The full variable domain, completed using reference TRBV7-9 and TRBJ2-1, is DTGVSQNPRHKITKRGQNVTFRCDPISEHNRLYWYRQTLGQGPEFLTYFQNEAQLEKSRLLSDRFSAERPKGSFSTLEIQRTEQGDSAMYLCASSPRDPPNEQLFGPGTRLTVL.

The chain couples TRBV7-6 to TRBJ2-5; 10 bases agree with TRBD1. Germline V lookup: CDR1 SGHVS, CDR2 FNYEAQ. CDR3 size: 16 residues. V dropped 2 bases and J dropped 4; count of bases not matched to a gene: 7. DNA for the CDR3: TGTGCCAGCAGCTTAAATGAGGGACAGGGGAGAGAGACCCAGTACTTC. It codes for CASSLNEGQGRETQYF. Supplemented by reference TRBV7-6 and TRBJ2-5, the full variable domain reads GAGVSQSPRYKVTKRGQDVALRCDPISGHVSLYWYRQALGQGPEFLTYFNYEAQQDKSGLPNDRFSAERPEGSISTLTIQRTEQRDSAMYRCASSLNEGQGRETQYFGPGTRLLVL.

This clonotype was seen ten or more times. The CDR3 loop is CARVLADVLETQYF. In nucleotides, the CDR3 is TGTGCCAGAGTACTAGCGGACGTCCTCGAGACCCAGTACTTC. The chain has TRBV2 and TRBJ2-5; TRBD2 aligns across 8 bases. The V and J ends lost 9 bases and 5 bases, in that order; junction bases with no gene match: 11. The CDR3 covers 14 residues. The germline V gene encodes CDR1 SNHLY and CDR2 FYNNEI.

The V and J genes are TRBV6-1 and TRBJ2-3; D remains unclear. With the DNA end fitting TRBJ1-5 better, the J assignment may be wrong. This CDR3 contains 17 residues. Germline assignment: CDR1 MNHNS and CDR2 SASEGT. CDR3: CASTGGWTSKNSDTQHF. The CDR3 DNA reads TGTGCCAGCACCGGCGGGTGGACTAGTAAAAATTCAGATACGCAGCATTTT.

The chain has TRBV6-1 and TRBJ1-6; 8 bases match TRBD1. The CDR3 length is 14 residues. The trim removed 5 bases at V and 7 bases at J, leaving 4 bases unmatched. Germline CDR1 reads MNHNS; CDR2 reads SASEGT. The CDR3 sequence is CASSRTGNNSPLHF. CDR3 sequence (DNA): TGTGCCAGCAGTCGGACAGGGAACAATTCACCCCTCCACTTT.

This clonotype was observed many times. The chain links TRBV5-1 to TRBJ1-2; TRBD1 might be the D (5 bases). CDR3 length: 15 residues. Trimming took 0 bases from V and 1 from J, leaving 10 bases between them. Germline V CDR1 and CDR2: SGHRS, YFSETQ. CDR3 sequence reads: CASSLVIQGNYGYTF. The CDR3, as DNA: TGCGCCAGCAGCTTGGTAATTCAGGGTAACTATGGCTACACCTTC.